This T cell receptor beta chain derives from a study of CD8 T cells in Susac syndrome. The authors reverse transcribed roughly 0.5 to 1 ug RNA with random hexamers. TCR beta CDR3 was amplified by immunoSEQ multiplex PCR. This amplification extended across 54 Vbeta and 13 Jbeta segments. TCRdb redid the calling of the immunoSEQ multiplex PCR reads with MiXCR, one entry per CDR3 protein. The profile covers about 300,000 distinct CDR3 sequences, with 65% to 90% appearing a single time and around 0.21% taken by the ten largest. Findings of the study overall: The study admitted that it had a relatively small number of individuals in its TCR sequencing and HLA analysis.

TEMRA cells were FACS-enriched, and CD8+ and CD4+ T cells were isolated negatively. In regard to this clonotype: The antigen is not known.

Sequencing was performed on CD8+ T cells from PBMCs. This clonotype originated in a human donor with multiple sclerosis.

CDR3: CAITSDVSYEQYF. DNA of the CDR3: TGTGCCATCACTAGCGACGTCTCCTACGAGCAGTACTTC. The chain links TRBV10-3 to TRBJ2-7; tentatively, D is TRBD2 (6 bases). The CDR3 contains 13 residues. Germline loops: CDR1 ENHRY, CDR2 SYGVKD. V was clipped by 7 bases and J by 0 bases, with 10 bases between them.